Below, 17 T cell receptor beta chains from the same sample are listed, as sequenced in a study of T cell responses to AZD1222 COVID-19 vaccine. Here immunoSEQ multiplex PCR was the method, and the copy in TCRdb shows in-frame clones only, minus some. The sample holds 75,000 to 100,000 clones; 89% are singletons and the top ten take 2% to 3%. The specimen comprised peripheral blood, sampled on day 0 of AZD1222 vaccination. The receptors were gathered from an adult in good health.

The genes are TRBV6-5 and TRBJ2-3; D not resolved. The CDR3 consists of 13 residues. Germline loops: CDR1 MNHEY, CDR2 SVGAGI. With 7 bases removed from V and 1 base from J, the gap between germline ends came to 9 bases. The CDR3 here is CASNKPGTDTQYF. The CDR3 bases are TGTGCCAGCAATAAGCCCGGCACAGATACGCAGTATTTT.

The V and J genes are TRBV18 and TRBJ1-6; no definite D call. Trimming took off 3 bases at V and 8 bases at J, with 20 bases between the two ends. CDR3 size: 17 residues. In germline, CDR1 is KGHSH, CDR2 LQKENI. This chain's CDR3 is CASSPTGRPTMDSPLHF. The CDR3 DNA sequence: TGTGCCAGCTCACCTACTGGCAGGCCAACCATGGATTCACCCCTCCACTTT.

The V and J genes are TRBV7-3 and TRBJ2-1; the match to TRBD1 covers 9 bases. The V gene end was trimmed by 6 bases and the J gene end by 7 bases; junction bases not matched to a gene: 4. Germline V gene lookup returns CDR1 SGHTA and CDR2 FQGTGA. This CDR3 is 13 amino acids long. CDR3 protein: CASSSDRGNEQFF. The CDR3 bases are TGTGCCAGCAGTTCTGACAGGGGGAATGAGCAGTTCTTC.

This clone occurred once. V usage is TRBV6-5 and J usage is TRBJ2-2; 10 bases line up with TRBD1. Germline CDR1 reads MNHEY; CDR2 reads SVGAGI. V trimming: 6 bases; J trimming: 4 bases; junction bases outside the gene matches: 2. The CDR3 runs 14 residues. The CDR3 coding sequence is TGTGCCAGCAGGAGGACAGGGGGCACCGGGGAGCTGTTTTTT. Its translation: CASRRTGGTGELFF.

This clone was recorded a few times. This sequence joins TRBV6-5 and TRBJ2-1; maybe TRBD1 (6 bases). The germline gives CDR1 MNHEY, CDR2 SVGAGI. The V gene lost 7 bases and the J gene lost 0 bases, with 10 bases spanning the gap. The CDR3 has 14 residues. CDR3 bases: TGTGCCAGCACCGAACAGGGCTCCTACAATGAGCAGTTCTTC. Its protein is CASTEQGSYNEQFF.

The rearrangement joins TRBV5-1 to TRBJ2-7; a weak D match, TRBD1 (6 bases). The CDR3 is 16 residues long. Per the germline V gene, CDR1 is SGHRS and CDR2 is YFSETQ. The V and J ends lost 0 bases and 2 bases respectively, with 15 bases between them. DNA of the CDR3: TGCGCCAGCAGCTTGGATCCTTCAGGGACAACCTACGAGCAGTACTTC. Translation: CASSLDPSGTTYEQYF.

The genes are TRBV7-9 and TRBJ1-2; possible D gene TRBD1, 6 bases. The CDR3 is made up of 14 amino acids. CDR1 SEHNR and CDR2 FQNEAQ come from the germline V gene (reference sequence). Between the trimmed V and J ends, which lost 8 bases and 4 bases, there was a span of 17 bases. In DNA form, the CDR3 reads TGTGCCAGCGGTCCAGGGGCCCGAGGCTATGGCTACACCTTC. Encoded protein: CASGPGARGYGYTF.

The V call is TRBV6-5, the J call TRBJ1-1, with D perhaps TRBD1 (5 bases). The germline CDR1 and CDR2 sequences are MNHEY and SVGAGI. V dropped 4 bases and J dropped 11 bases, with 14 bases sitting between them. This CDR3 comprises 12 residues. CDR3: CASSFPLGEAFF. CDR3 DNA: TGTGCCAGCAGTTTTCCATTGGGGGAGGCTTTCTTT.

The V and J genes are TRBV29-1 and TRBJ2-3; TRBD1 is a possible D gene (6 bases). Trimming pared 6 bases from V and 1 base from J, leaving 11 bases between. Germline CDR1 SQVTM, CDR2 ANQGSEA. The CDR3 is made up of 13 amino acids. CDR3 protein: CSVDNRGTDTQYF. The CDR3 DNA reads TGCAGCGTCGACAACAGGGGCACAGATACGCAGTATTTT.

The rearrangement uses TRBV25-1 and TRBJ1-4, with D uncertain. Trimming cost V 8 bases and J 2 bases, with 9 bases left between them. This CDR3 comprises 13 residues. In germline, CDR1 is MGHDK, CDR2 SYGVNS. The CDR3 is CASSSYTNEKLFF. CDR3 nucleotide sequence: TGTGCCAGCTCGAGCTATACTAATGAAAAACTGTTTTTT.

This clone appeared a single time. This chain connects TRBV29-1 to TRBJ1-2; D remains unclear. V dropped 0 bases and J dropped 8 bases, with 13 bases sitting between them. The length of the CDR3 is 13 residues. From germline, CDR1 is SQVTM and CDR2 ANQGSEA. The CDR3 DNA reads TGCAGCGTTGAAGATAGTATTCACACAGGCTACACCTTC. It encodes CSVEDSIHTGYTF.

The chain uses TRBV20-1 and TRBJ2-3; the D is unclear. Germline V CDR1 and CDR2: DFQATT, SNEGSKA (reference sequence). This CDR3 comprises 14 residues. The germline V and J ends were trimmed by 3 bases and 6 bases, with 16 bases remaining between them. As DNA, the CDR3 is TGCAGTGCTAGTAGCCCGATTTTGTCGGATACGCAGTATTTT. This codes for CSASSPILSDTQYF.

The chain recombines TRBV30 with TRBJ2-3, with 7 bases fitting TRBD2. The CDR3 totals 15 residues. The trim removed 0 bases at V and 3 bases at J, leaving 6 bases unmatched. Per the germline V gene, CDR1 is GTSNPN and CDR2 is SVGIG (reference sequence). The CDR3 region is CAWSVWAGETDTQYF. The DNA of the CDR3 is TGTGCCTGGAGTGTCTGGGCGGGGGAAACAGATACGCAGTATTTT. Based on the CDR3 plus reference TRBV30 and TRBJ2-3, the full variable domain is SQTIHQWPATLVQPVGSPLSLECTVEGTSNPNLYWYRQAAGRGLQLLFYSVGIGQISSEVPQNLSASRPQDRQFILSSKKLLLSDSGFYLCAWSVWAGETDTQYFGPGTRLTVL.

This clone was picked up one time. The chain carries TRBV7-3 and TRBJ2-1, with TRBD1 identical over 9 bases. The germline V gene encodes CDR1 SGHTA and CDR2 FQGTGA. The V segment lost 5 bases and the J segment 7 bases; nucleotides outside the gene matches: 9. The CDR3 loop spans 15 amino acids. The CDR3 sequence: CASSPGQGGENEQFF. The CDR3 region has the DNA TGTGCCAGCAGCCCGGGACAGGGAGGAGAGAATGAGCAGTTCTTC.

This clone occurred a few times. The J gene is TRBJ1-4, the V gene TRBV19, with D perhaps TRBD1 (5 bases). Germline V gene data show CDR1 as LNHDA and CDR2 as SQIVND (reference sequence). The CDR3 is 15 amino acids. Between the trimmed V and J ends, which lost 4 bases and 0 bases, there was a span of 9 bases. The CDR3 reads CASSKGTATNEKLFF. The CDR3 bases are TGTGCCAGTAGTAAAGGGACTGCAACTAATGAAAAACTGTTTTTT.

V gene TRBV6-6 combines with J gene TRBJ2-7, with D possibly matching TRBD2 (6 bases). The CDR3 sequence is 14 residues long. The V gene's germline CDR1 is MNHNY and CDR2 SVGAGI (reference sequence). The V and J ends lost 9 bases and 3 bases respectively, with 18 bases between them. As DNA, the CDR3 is TGTGCCAGTCGGCAGAGCCGGGGAGGCTACGAGCAGTACTTC. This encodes CASRQSRGGYEQYF.

The CDR3 DNA reads as TGTGCCAGCTCACCAACCTCGCTAGTCGCTGAAGCTTTCTTT. Translated, it gives CASSPTSLVAEAFF. This chain links TRBV18 with TRBJ1-1; unclear D gene. V dropped 2 bases and J dropped 6 bases, with 13 bases sitting between them. The germline V gene has CDR1 KGHSH and CDR2 LQKENI. This CDR3 region has 14 residues.